The rows below give T cell receptor beta chains drawn from one sample of a study of identical twins. Via MiXCR, TCRdb re-called the 5' RACE reads, giving one row per CDR3 protein. The sample gives 1.5 million to 2 million distinct CDR3 sequences, about 32% of which show up once; approximately 0.25% is in the top ten. The specimen sequenced was cord blood. These receptors all stem from a newborn girl in good health. Each CDR3 is given with its conserved first and last residue. Each record gives: D gene, V gene, J gene, clone size, CDR3 DNA, CDR3 protein. The D gene is left open where the match is weak. Where a row states a size, it is once, few, many or the class of an expanded clone; other rows omit it.

-	TRBV29-1	TRBJ2-7	-	TGCAGCGTTAGACAGGAGGGGTTTTACGAGCAGTACTTC	CSVRQEGFYEQYF
-	TRBV29-1	TRBJ1-4	-	TGCAGCGTTTCTCAGGGTAGTAATGAAAAACTGTTTTTT	CSVSQGSNEKLFF
TRBD2	TRBV28	TRBJ2-2	-	TGTGCCAGCACTTTGGGGGTAGCGGGAAGAACCGGGGAGCTGTTTTTT	CASTLGVAGRTGELFF
TRBD1	TRBV29-1	TRBJ2-1	once	TGCAACGTTGTTACAGGGGTTCCTTCCTACAATGAGCAGTTCTTC	CNVVTGVPSYNEQFF
-	TRBV28	TRBJ1-5	-	TGTGCCAGCAGTCCCCCGGGAGGGATCAATCAGCCCCAGCATTTT	CASSPPGGINQPQHF
TRBD1	TRBV10-3	TRBJ1-6	-	TGTGCCATCAGTGAGAGGGGACAGTCTAATTCACCCCTCCACTTT	CAISERGQSNSPLHF
-	TRBV6-2/TRBV6-3	TRBJ1-2	-	TGTGCCAGCAGGGGAATAGGACACGGGCATGGCTACACCTTC	CASRGIGHGHGYTF
TRBD1	TRBV27	TRBJ2-7	-	TGTGCAACCGGGACAGGGTTCTCCTACGAGCAGTACTTC	CATGTGFSYEQYF
TRBD2	TRBV20-1	TRBJ2-5	few	TGCAGTGCTGGTGAACTAGCGTGGTACCAAGAGACCCAGTACTTC	CSAGELAWYQETQYF
-	TRBV12-5	TRBJ1-3	-	TGTGCTAGTGGTTTTCCCACTCCTTCTGGACAGCCCGGAAACACCATATATTTT	CASGFPTPSGQPGNTIYF
-	TRBV5-1	TRBJ1-1	many	TGCGCCAGCAGCTTGGCTCCAGGGATGAACACTGAAGCTTTCTTT	CASSLAPGMNTEAFF
-	TRBV20-1	TRBJ1-4	-	TGCAGTGCTAGGGGTTGGACAGATAATGAAAAACTGTTTTTT	CSARGWTDNEKLFF
-	TRBV20-1	TRBJ2-7	few	TGCAGCGCCGCTACAGGGATCTCCTACGAGCAGTACTTC	CSAATGISYEQYF
-	TRBV5-1	TRBJ2-3	-	TGCGCCAGCAGCGACCCCCAGAGCACAGATACGCAGTATTTT	CASSDPQSTDTQYF
TRBD1	TRBV6-1	TRBJ1-4	once	TGTGCCAGCAGTGAGTGGACAGGCCTGAATGAAAAACTGTTTTTT	CASSEWTGLNEKLFF
-	TRBV20-1	TRBJ2-7	many	TGCAGTGCTAGACAAACCTACGAGCAGTACTTC	CSARQTYEQYF
TRBD1	TRBV3-1	TRBJ2-7	few	TGTGCCAGCAGCCACACAGGGGGCTCTCTTTACGAGCAGTACTTC	CASSHTGGSLYEQYF
TRBD1	TRBV2	TRBJ1-2	few	TGTGCCAGCAGTGACGGGCCCTGGACAGGGGCGTTCTCTAACTATGGCTACACCTTC	CASSDGPWTGAFSNYGYTF
TRBD2	TRBV24-1	TRBJ2-1	-	TGTGCCACCAGTGACCCGGCTAGCGGGAGTCTTGAGCAGTTCTTC	CATSDPASGSLEQFF
-	TRBV20-1	TRBJ1-6	few	TGCTCTTCCCGGCAGCTAAGCTCCTATAATTCACCCCTCCACTTT	CSSRQLSSYNSPLHF
TRBD1	TRBV29-1	TRBJ2-5	few	TGCAGCGTAGAGGGGACAGGGAGTTTTCAAGAGACCCAGTACTTC	CSVEGTGSFQETQYF
TRBD1	TRBV19	TRBJ2-1	-	TGTGCCAGTAGGACCCTCACAGGGGGTTACAATGAGCAGTTCTTC	CASRTLTGGYNEQFF
-	TRBV27	TRBJ2-1	few	TGTGCCAGCACCCCTAGCGTTAGTGACAATGAGCAGTTCTTC	CASTPSVSDNEQFF
TRBD2	TRBV20-1	TRBJ2-5	few	TGCAGCCTACGAATAGCGGGGGGCTTACTCCAAGAGACCCAGTACTTC	CSLRIAGGLLQETQYF
TRBD2	TRBV24-1	TRBJ2-1	few	TGTGCCACCAGTGTAGCGGGAGGGTACAATGAGCAGTTCTTC	CATSVAGGYNEQFF
TRBD1	TRBV19	TRBJ2-1	-	TGTGCCAGTAGTGTAGACAGGGGGCGCTACAATGAGCAGTTCTTC	CASSVDRGRYNEQFF
TRBD2	TRBV4-2	TRBJ2-5	few	TGTGCCAGCAGCCACATTAGCGGGAGTCAAGAGACCCAGTACTTC	CASSHISGSQETQYF
-	TRBV4-1	TRBJ2-4	-	TGCGCCAGCAGCCAAGACAGGGAAAACATTCAGTACTTC	CASSQDRENIQYF
-	TRBV7-2	TRBJ2-7	few	TGTGCCAGCAGCTTAATGGGGCTTGGCTACGAGCAGTACTTC	CASSLMGLGYEQYF
TRBD2	TRBV6-2/TRBV6-3	TRBJ2-1	-	TGTGCCAGCAGTCAGAGCGGGGGGGCGGGTGAGCAGTTCTTC	CASSQSGGAGEQFF
-	TRBV28	TRBJ1-4	few	TGTGCCAGCAGTTGGGACCCAAGAAGCGAAAAACTGTTTTTT	CASSWDPRSEKLFF
-	TRBV4-1	TRBJ2-3	few	TGCGCCAGCAGCCAAGAGCTTTTACAGCGGTTCACAGATACGCAGTATTTT	CASSQELLQRFTDTQYF
-	TRBV10-2	TRBJ1-2	-	TGCGCCAGCATTTACAAAAAGGGTTTCCAGGGCTATGGCTACACCTTC	CASIYKKGFQGYGYTF
-	TRBV5-1	TRBJ2-6	few	TGCGCCAGCACCCCGGACAGCTCTGGGGCCAACGTCCTGACTTTC	CASTPDSSGANVLTF